This T cell receptor (beta chain) was found in a study of beta chain features in type 1 diabetes. Findings and caveats of the study: Resolution of whether HLA type affects TCRB rearrangement was not achieved here.

Expressed TCRB transcripts were sequenced because the isolated RNA had all been reverse transcribed beforehand. Data came from immunoSEQ multiplex PCR; TCRdb stores just in-frame clones and leaves some out. The table lists some 500,000 clones, about an eighth of them singletons. The CDR3 has 14 residues. CDR1 is LGHNA, CDR2 YNFKEQ, per germline. V shed 3 bases and J 6 bases; nucleotides not matched to a gene: 6. A remark on this clone: Its antigen remains unknown.

CD4+ naive, central memory, regulatory and stem cell-like memory subsets were isolated by sorting on CD45RO/CCR7/CD25/CD127/CD95/CD27. The rearrangement links TRBV4-2 to TRBJ2-3, with 7 positions matching TRBD2. This TCR was sampled from a woman between 18 and 29 years old in good health. The sequenced sample was naive CD4+ T cells from blood. CDR3 nucleotide sequence: TGTGCCAGCAGCCAGGCGCAACTAGCGGATACGCAGTATTTT. It yields the protein CASSQAQLADTQYF.